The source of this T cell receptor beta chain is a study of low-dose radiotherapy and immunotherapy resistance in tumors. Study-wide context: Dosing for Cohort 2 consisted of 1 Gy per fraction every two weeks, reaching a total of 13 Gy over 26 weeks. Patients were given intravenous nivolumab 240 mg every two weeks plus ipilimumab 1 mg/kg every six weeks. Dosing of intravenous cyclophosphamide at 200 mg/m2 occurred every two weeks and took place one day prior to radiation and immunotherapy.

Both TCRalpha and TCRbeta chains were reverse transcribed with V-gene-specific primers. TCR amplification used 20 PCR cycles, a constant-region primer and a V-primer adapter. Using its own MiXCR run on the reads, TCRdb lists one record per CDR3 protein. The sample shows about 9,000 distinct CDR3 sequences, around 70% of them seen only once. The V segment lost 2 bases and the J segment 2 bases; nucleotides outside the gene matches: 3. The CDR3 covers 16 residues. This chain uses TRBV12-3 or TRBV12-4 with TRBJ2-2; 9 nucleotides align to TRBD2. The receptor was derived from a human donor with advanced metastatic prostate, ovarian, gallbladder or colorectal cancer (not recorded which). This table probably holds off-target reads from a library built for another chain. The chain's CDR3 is CASSLILAGNTGELFF. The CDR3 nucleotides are TGTGCCAGCAGTTTAATCCTAGCGGGAAACACCGGGGAGCTGTTTTTT.